The 32 T cell receptor beta chains below come from one sample, sequenced in a study of control samples from healthy donors and cancer patients. TCRdb's table, derived via immunoSEQ multiplex PCR, lists solely in-frame clones and lacks some. The data contain about 150,000 clones, roughly 94% of them singletons. Sequenced input: blood. The receptors shown here come from a man aged 35-49 years in good health.

This clone has just one count. The gene calls are TRBV27 and TRBJ1-6; D is perhaps TRBD1 (6 bases). Trimming removed 5 bases from V and 2 bases from J, with 13 bases in between. CDR3 length: 16 amino acids. Germline values: CDR1 MNHEY, CDR2 SMNVEV (reference sequence). In DNA form, the CDR3 reads TGTGCCAGCAGTCCCGAGGGGGAGGCCTATAATTCACCCCTCCACTTT. It is translated as CASSPEGEAYNSPLHF.

This clone was observed a single time. The rearrangement uses TRBV28 and TRBJ1-6, with D maybe TRBD1 (6 bases). This CDR3 is built from 18 residues. Per germline, CDR1 MDHEN and CDR2 SYDVKM. V lost 1 base and J lost 7, with 20 bases in between. CDR3 DNA sequence: TGTGCCAGCAGTTTATCAGTCCTCTCAGGGGCCTTGAATTCACCCCTCCACTTT. This gives the protein CASSLSVLSGALNSPLHF.

The chain has TRBV19 and TRBJ2-1, with 9 nucleotides matching TRBD2. The CDR3 is 14 amino acids. After removal of 3 bases from V and 10 bases from J, the junction contained 7 bases not matched to a gene. The germline gives CDR1 LNHDA, CDR2 SQIVND (reference sequence). The chain's CDR3 is CASSMSSGGREQFF. The DNA for the CDR3 is TGTGCCAGTAGTATGAGTAGCGGGGGTAGGGAGCAGTTCTTC.

V is TRBV5-5 and J is TRBJ1-2; a weak D match, TRBD1 (5 bases). Germline CDR1 reads SGHKS; CDR2 reads YYEKEE (reference sequence). V was pared by 0 bases and J by 8 bases, with 11 bases between. The length of the CDR3 is 13 residues. The CDR3 sequence: CASSLGDLGGYTF. The DNA of the CDR3 is TGTGCCAGCAGCTTGGGGGACCTAGGGGGCTACACCTTC.

This clone has a single count. The chain carries TRBV6-2 or TRBV6-3 and TRBJ1-2; D uncertain. The V gene's germline CDR1 is MNHEY and CDR2 SVGEGT. The CDR3 is made up of 13 amino acids. Trimming pared 2 bases from V and 8 bases from J, leaving 12 bases between. CDR3 DNA sequence: TGTGCCAGCAGTTACATCGGGCCTCGGGGCTACACCTTC. It yields the protein CASSYIGPRGYTF.

This clone was seen a single time. As DNA, the CDR3 is TGTGCCGGCCACACCTGGGGTCTCACCGGGGAGCTGTTTTTT. Translated: CAGHTWGLTGELFF. This chain links TRBV30 with TRBJ2-2; the D is unclear. The CDR3 sequence is 14 residues long. Trimming removed 8 bases at V and 4 bases at J, with 17 bases between. Germline V gene data show CDR1 as GTSNPN and CDR2 as SVGIG (reference sequence).

The chain recombines TRBV11-2 with TRBJ2-5; 7 positions agree with TRBD1. The CDR3 runs 16 residues. J lost 9 bases, V lost 5 bases, and 18 bases had no gene match. The V gene's germline CDR1 is SGHAT and CDR2 FQNNGV. CDR3: CASSTRDSVFPGAQYF. Written as DNA, the CDR3 is TGTGCCAGCAGCACCCGGGACAGCGTGTTTCCAGGGGCCCAGTACTTC.

The chain has TRBV3-1 (or the pseudogene TRBV3-2) and TRBJ1-2, with D possibly TRBD1 on 5 matching bases. The germline V gene encodes CDR1 LGHDT and CDR2 YNNKEL (reference sequence). The CDR3 loop spans 12 amino acids. V lost 3 bases to trimming and J lost 8 bases, with 10 bases between them. The CDR3 loop reads CASSQTGDGYTF. In DNA, the CDR3 is TGTGCCAGCAGCCAGACCGGGGACGGCTACACCTTC.

The V call is TRBV9, the J call TRBJ2-1, with D possibly matching TRBD1 (6 bases). CDR3 length: 15 amino acids. Germline V lookup: CDR1 SGDLS, CDR2 YYNGEE. Trimming took 4 bases from V and 9 from J, leaving 20 bases between them. The CDR3 bases are TGTGCCAGCAGCTCCCAACCGGGGACAAACCCTGAGCAGTTCTTC. Translated, it gives CASSSQPGTNPEQFF.

With respect to this clone: Different DNA sequences within this sample yield the same CDR3. This chain joins TRBV5-1 and TRBJ2-2; no reliable D call. Germline V CDR1 and CDR2: SGHRS, YFSETQ. The CDR3 contains 14 residues. Between the trimmed V and J ends, which lost 2 bases and 1 base, there was a span of 6 bases. The CDR3 loop is CASSLSGNTGELFF. CDR3 in DNA: TGCGCCAGCAGCTTAAGTGGGAACACCGGGGAGCTGTTTTTT.

The chain uses TRBV7-9 and TRBJ1-2, with 7 bases fitting TRBD1. The CDR3 extends over 15 amino acids. The V gene's germline CDR1 is SEHNR and CDR2 FQNEAQ (reference sequence). Trimming took 5 bases from V and 7 from J; bases not matched to a gene: 13. CDR3 amino acids: CASSPPEGGEGGYTF. Here the CDR3 DNA reads TGTGCCAGCAGCCCACCGGAAGGGGGCGAAGGTGGCTACACCTTC.

This clone was counted a few times. The chain links TRBV9 to TRBJ1-5; 7 nucleotides line up with TRBD1. The V gene end was trimmed by 3 bases and the J gene end by 4 bases; junction bases not matched to a gene: 4. This CDR3 is built from 14 residues. Germline assignment: CDR1 SGDLS and CDR2 YYNGEE. This chain's CDR3 is CASSATGQNQPQHF. The CDR3 bases are TGTGCCAGCAGCGCGACGGGACAGAATCAGCCCCAGCATTTT.

The rearrangement uses TRBV5-1 and TRBJ2-3, with 7 bases lining up with TRBD1. The CDR3 has 16 residues. The germline gives CDR1 SGHRS, CDR2 YFSETQ. The junction had 9 bases not matched to a gene; V was cut back by 4 bases and J by 1 base. The CDR3 spells CASSVDRAGRTDTQYF. The CDR3 coding sequence is TGCGCCAGCAGCGTTGACAGGGCAGGCCGCACAGATACGCAGTATTTT. The full variable domain, rest sourced from reference TRBV5-1 and TRBJ2-3, is KAGVTQTPRYLIKTRGQQVTLSCSPISGHRSVSWYQQTPGQGLQFLFEYFSETQRNKGNFPGRFSGRQFSNSRSEMNVSTLELGDSALYLCASSVDRAGRTDTQYFGPGTRLTVL.

This rearrangement joins TRBV29-1 to TRBJ1-2; D unclear. Germline V gene data show CDR1 as SQVTM and CDR2 as ANQGSEA. Trimming took off 7 bases at V and 5 bases at J, with 11 bases between the two ends. CDR3 size: 11 residues. The CDR3 here is CSDRTVYGYTF. The CDR3 DNA reads as TGCAGCGATAGGACTGTTTATGGCTACACCTTC. The variable domain in full, with the rest retrieved from reference TRBV29-1 and TRBJ1-2, is SAVISQKPSRDICQRGTSLTIQCQVDSQVTMMFWYRQQPGQSLTLIATANQGSEATYESGFVIDKFPISRPNLTFSTLTVSNMSPEDSSIYLCSDRTVYGYTFGSGTRLTVV.

The chain has TRBV19 and TRBJ1-1, with D uncertain. Germline CDR1 LNHDA, CDR2 SQIVND (reference sequence). V was cut by 3 bases and J by 0 bases, with 11 bases left in between. This CDR3 contains 15 residues. DNA of the CDR3: TGTGCCAGTAGTATCCCCGGCGGGGTGAACACTGAAGCTTTCTTT. It translates to CASSIPGGVNTEAFF.

The V and J genes are TRBV6-5 and TRBJ1-2; tentatively, D is TRBD1 (6 bases). Trimming left V 2 bases short and J 4 bases short, with 17 bases between. The germline V gene has CDR1 MNHEY and CDR2 SVGAGI. This CDR3 has 16 residues. In DNA form, the CDR3 reads TGTGCCAGCAGTTACGGCCCATCGGGGGGCGGCTATGGCTACACCTTC. Residues: CASSYGPSGGGYGYTF.

This chain joins TRBV10-1 and TRBJ1-5; TRBD1 is a possible D gene (6 bases). The CDR3 spans 14 residues. V was pared by 10 bases and J by 6 bases, with 19 bases between. Per the germline V gene, CDR1 is WNHNN and CDR2 is SYGVQD (reference sequence). The CDR3 DNA is TGCGCCACCAGGAACAGGGTCTGCGGTCAGCCCCAGCATTTT. Translation gives CATRNRVCGQPQHF.

The gene calls are TRBV6-5 and TRBJ1-1; no definite D call. This CDR3 is built from 13 residues. V was trimmed by 6 bases and J by 5 bases, leaving 13 bases between them. CDR1 and CDR2 from the germline V gene are MNHEY and SVGAGI. CDR3 region: CASRREGKTEAFF. The CDR3 nucleotides are TGTGCCAGCAGAAGGGAGGGCAAGACTGAAGCTTTCTTT.

The chain recombines TRBV5-4 with TRBJ2-4, with 10 bases identical to TRBD1. CDR3 length equals 17 residues. The germline V gene encodes CDR1 SGHNT and CDR2 YYREEE (reference sequence). With 3 bases clipped from V and 1 base from J, the junction kept 7 bases outside the gene matches. In nucleotides, the CDR3 is TGTGCCAGCAGCTCGACCGGGACAGGGGAGGCCAAAAACATTCAGTACTTC. Its protein product is CASSSTGTGEAKNIQYF.

This rearrangement joins TRBV5-4 to TRBJ1-1; 9 nucleotides agree with TRBD1. Germline V lookup: CDR1 SGHNT, CDR2 YYREEE (reference sequence). This CDR3 region has 18 residues. The V gene end was trimmed by 6 bases and the J gene end by 5 bases; junction bases not matched to a gene: 20. CDR3 DNA sequence: TGTGCCAGCACCGAAGATATCAGACAGGGGGGGACGAAAACTGAAGCTTTCTTT. Translation gives CASTEDIRQGGTKTEAFF.

The J gene is TRBJ1-5, the V gene TRBV28, with a tentative D call TRBD1 (5 bases). The V gene lost 3 bases and the J gene lost 0 bases, with 9 bases spanning the gap. CDR3 length: 15 amino acids. CDR1 MDHEN and CDR2 SYDVKM come from the germline V gene. CDR3 DNA sequence: TGTGCCAGCAGTTTTAGGGGTATTAGCAATCAGCCCCAGCATTTT. Protein product: CASSFRGISNQPQHF.

V and J are TRBV20-1 and TRBJ1-5; D is possibly TRBD1 (6 bases). The V gene's germline CDR1 is DFQATT and CDR2 SNEGSKA (reference sequence). This CDR3 is 14 amino acids long. Trimming removed 3 bases from V and 1 base from J, with 10 bases in between. The CDR3 DNA is TGCAGTGCTAGTTTAGGGGGGAGCAATCAGCCCCAGCATTTT. It is translated as CSASLGGSNQPQHF.

This chain links TRBV28 with TRBJ2-7, with TRBD1 matching 7 bases. After removal of 1 base from V and 3 bases from J, the junction contained 3 bases not matched to a gene. The germline V gene has CDR1 MDHEN and CDR2 SYDVKM. The CDR3 is 14 residues long. The CDR3 here is CASSLSRGFYEQYF. The CDR3 coding sequence is TGTGCCAGCAGTTTATCCAGGGGGTTCTACGAGCAGTACTTC.

In DNA form, the CDR3 reads TGTGCCAGCAGCCTACGGGACAGACCTTATAGCAATCAGCCCCAGCATTTT. It translates to CASSLRDRPYSNQPQHF. The V and J genes are TRBV7-8 and TRBJ1-5; TRBD1 matches at 7 bases. The germline V gene has CDR1 SGHVS and CDR2 FQNEAQ. The CDR3 totals 17 residues. With 5 bases clipped from V and 0 bases from J, the junction kept 10 bases outside the gene matches.

This rearrangement joins TRBV27 to TRBJ1-5, with a tentative D call TRBD1 (5 bases). CDR1 is MNHEY and CDR2 is SMNVEV in the germline V gene (reference sequence). The CDR3 totals 14 residues. V was clipped by 4 bases and J by 7 bases, with 14 bases between them. Here the CDR3 DNA reads TGTGCCAGCAGTTCTCGGCAGGGTGGACAGCCCCAGCATTTT. This translates into CASSSRQGGQPQHF.

The CDR3 spells CASNTGGTGELFF. The CDR3 bases are TGTGCCAGCAATACAGGGGGCACCGGGGAGCTGTTTTTT. This chain joins TRBV28 and TRBJ2-2, with 8 bases aligning to TRBD1. The length of the CDR3 is 13 residues. CDR1 and CDR2 from the germline V gene are MDHEN and SYDVKM. The ends lost 7 bases at V and 4 bases at J; junction bases unmatched: 2. Based on the CDR3 plus reference TRBV28 and TRBJ2-2, the full variable domain is DVKVTQSSRYLVKRTGEKVFLECVQDMDHENMFWYRQDPGLGLRLIYFSYDVKMKEKGDIPEGYSVSREKKERFSLILESASTNQTSMYLCASNTGGTGELFFGEGSRLTVL.

This chain links TRBV7-2 with TRBJ1-1; D uncertain. Trimming stripped 5 bases from V and 0 bases from J, with 10 bases between. The CDR3 totals 14 residues. Germline V gene sequence: CDR1 SGHTA, CDR2 FQGNSA. Here the CDR3 reads CASSASWLNTEAFF. The CDR3, as DNA: TGTGCCAGCAGCGCCTCCTGGTTGAACACTGAAGCTTTCTTT.

In the case of this clone: This sample also contains other DNA sequences that code for the same CDR3. V is TRBV7-9 and J is TRBJ1-2; D gene uncertain. In germline, CDR1 is SEHNR, CDR2 FQNEAQ (reference sequence). V lost 1 base and J 2 bases, leaving 5 bases between the germline ends. The CDR3 contains 13 residues. The CDR3 sequence is CASSLDTNYGYTF. The CDR3 DNA is TGTGCCAGCAGCTTAGATACAAACTATGGCTACACCTTC.

The chain combines TRBV9 with TRBJ1-2; 10 positions match TRBD1. Germline values: CDR1 SGDLS, CDR2 YYNGEE. With 1 base clipped from V and 6 bases from J, the junction kept 6 bases outside the gene matches. This CDR3 is 15 amino acids long. The CDR3 region has the DNA TGTGCCAGCAGCGTAACCGGGACAGGGGCTGATGGCTACACCTTC. Its translation is CASSVTGTGADGYTF. The entire variable domain, with the rest obtained from reference TRBV9 and TRBJ1-2, is as follows: DSGVTQTPKHLITATGQRVTLRCSPRSGDLSVYWYQQSLDQGLQFLIQYYNGEERAKGNILERFSAQQFPDLHSELNLSSLELGDSALYFCASSVTGTGADGYTFGSGTRLTVV.

V is TRBV5-1 and J is TRBJ1-1; a possible D gene is TRBD1 (6 bases). Trimming took off 1 base at V and 4 bases at J, with 17 bases between the two ends. Germline lookup yields CDR1 SGHRS and CDR2 YFSETQ. The CDR3 runs to 16 residues. The CDR3 here is CASSLFSQGKGTEAFF. CDR3 nucleotide sequence: TGCGCCAGCAGCTTGTTCTCCCAGGGGAAGGGCACTGAAGCTTTCTTT.

The J gene is TRBJ1-6, the V gene TRBV6-5, with a possible D match to TRBD1 (5 bases). The CDR3 is 14 residues long. V was cut by 5 bases and J by 7 bases, with 12 bases left in between. Germline V gene lookup returns CDR1 MNHEY and CDR2 SVGAGI. CDR3 in DNA: TGTGCCAGCAGTACCAGGGCGGGAAATTCACCCCTCCACTTT. Translating it yields CASSTRAGNSPLHF.

The CDR3: CASSLAPGHMNTEAFF. CDR3 nucleotide sequence: TGTGCCAGCAGCTTAGCCCCGGGACATATGAACACTGAAGCTTTCTTT. V is TRBV7-8 and J is TRBJ1-1, with TRBD1 as a possible D gene (6 bases). This CDR3 spans 16 amino acids. Germline V CDR1 and CDR2: SGHVS, FQNEAQ. Between the trimmed V and J ends, which lost 0 bases and 0 bases, there was a span of 11 bases.